This entry lists 32 T cell receptor beta chains sequenced from one sample in a study of PD-1 blockade in classical Hodgkin lymphoma. In every patient, relapse followed autologous stem cell transplantation, while exposure to brentuximab vedotin differed. TCRdb's table, derived via immunoSEQ multiplex PCR, lists solely in-frame clones and lacks some. The sample includes more than 90,000 clones, roughly 76% of them seen just once. The sequencing used peripheral blood mononuclear cells (PBMCs), collected before the second cycle of nivolumab. The receptors originated from a human donor with classical Hodgkin lymphoma.

V is TRBV6-1 and J is TRBJ1-3, with D hard to call. The length of the CDR3 is 14 residues. Germline V gives CDR1 MNHNS, CDR2 SASEGT. Trimming took off 6 bases at V and 0 bases at J, with 9 bases between the two ends. The CDR3 here is CASRLSTSGNTIYF. The CDR3 region has the DNA TGTGCCAGCAGGCTATCGACCTCTGGAAACACCATATATTTT.

This sequence joins TRBV7-3 and TRBJ2-1, with D perhaps TRBD1 (6 bases). CDR3 size: 15 residues. Trimming stripped 3 bases from V and 2 bases from J, with 11 bases between. CDR1 is SGHTA, CDR2 FQGTGA, per germline. The CDR3 DNA is TGTGCCAGCAGCTTGGGGGCTGGTACCTACAATGAGCAGTTCTTC. Its translation is CASSLGAGTYNEQFF.

This chain joins TRBV15 and TRBJ2-7; tentative D call: TRBD2 (6 bases). The ends were cut back, 0 bases at V and 0 bases at J, with 12 bases in the middle. Germline V CDR1 and CDR2: LNHNV, YYDKDF (reference sequence). The CDR3 has 16 residues. The CDR3 DNA sequence: TGTGCCACCAGCAGAGATGGCGGGGCCCTCTCCTACGAGCAGTACTTC. Translating gives CATSRDGGALSYEQYF.

CDR3: CASSFSGSSYEQYF. DNA of the CDR3: TGTGCCAGCAGCTTTAGCGGGAGTAGTTACGAGCAGTACTTC. The chain couples TRBV5-4 to TRBJ2-7; 9 nucleotides match TRBD2. CDR3 length equals 14 residues. Germline CDR1 reads SGHNT; CDR2 reads YYREEE (reference sequence). J was trimmed by 4 bases and V by 2 bases; bases with no gene match: 4.

The count of this clone is one. The chain joins TRBV9 to TRBJ2-7; TRBD2 matches 10 bases. V shed 4 bases and J 0 bases; nucleotides not matched to a gene: 4. CDR3 length equals 15 residues. Germline V gene data show CDR1 as SGDLS and CDR2 as YYNGEE. CDR3 DNA: TGTGCCAGCAGCCCCGGACTAGCGGCCTCCTACGAGCAGTACTTC. Translating it yields CASSPGLAASYEQYF.

This clone was detected a few times. This sample also contains other DNA sequences that code for the same CDR3. The chain joins TRBV2 to TRBJ1-2; D might be TRBD1 (5 bases). The CDR3 spans 13 residues. Germline V gene sequence: CDR1 SNHLY, CDR2 FYNNEI. Trimming pared 4 bases from V and 8 bases from J, leaving 14 bases between. For the CDR3, the DNA is TGTGCCAGCAGTGTATCGGCAGGGACCGGCTACACCTTC. Translated: CASSVSAGTGYTF.

This chain joins TRBV7-2 and TRBJ1-2, with TRBD1 matching over 7 bases. Trimming at V came to 0 bases and at J to 6 bases, leaving 10 bases not matched to a gene. Germline CDR1 and CDR2: SGHTA and FQGNSA. The CDR3 contains 16 residues. The CDR3 sequence: CASSLAPGQPADGYTF. The CDR3 DNA follows: TGTGCCAGCAGCTTAGCCCCGGGACAGCCAGCGGATGGCTACACCTTC.

The gene calls are TRBV11-1 and TRBJ2-7; the match to TRBD2 covers 7 bases. Germline-derived CDR1 and CDR2 are SGHAT and FQDESV (reference sequence). The CDR3 totals 13 residues. V trimming: 0 bases; J trimming: 6 bases; junction bases outside the gene matches: 2. CDR3 DNA: TGTGCCAGCAGCTTAGCGACGGGAGGCGAGCAGTACTTC. It is translated as CASSLATGGEQYF.

J is TRBJ2-1 and V is TRBV2, with 14 nucleotides matching TRBD2. Trimming took 6 bases from V and 6 from J; bases not matched to a gene: 4. Germline values: CDR1 SNHLY, CDR2 FYNNEI. The CDR3 is made up of 15 amino acids. The DNA of the CDR3 is TGTGCCAGCAGCTTGACTAGCGGGAGGGCCAATGAGCAGTTCTTC. Translation gives CASSLTSGRANEQFF.

The gene calls are TRBV18 and TRBJ2-3; D not certain. The CDR3 has 11 residues. Germline assignment: CDR1 KGHSH and CDR2 LQKENI. The V and J ends lost 6 bases and 3 bases respectively, with 4 bases between them. The CDR3 DNA sequence: TGTGCCAGCTCCCCTACAGATACGCAGTATTTT. Translated, it gives CASSPTDTQYF. The variable domain in full, completed from reference TRBV18 and TRBJ2-3, reads NAGVMQNPRHLVRRRGQEARLRCSPMKGHSHVYWYRQLPEEGLKFMVYLQKENIIDESGMPKERFSAEFPKEGPSILRIQQVVRGDSAAYFCASSPTDTQYFGPGTRLTVL.

The chain is built from TRBV28 and TRBJ1-4; no reliable D call. Germline CDR1 reads MDHEN; CDR2 reads SYDVKM. The CDR3 covers 8 residues. V was trimmed by 10 bases and J by 11 bases, leaving 5 bases between them. The CDR3 DNA is TGTGCCACCTCCAAACTGTTTTTT. Protein product: CATSKLFF.

The V gene is TRBV7-2, the J gene TRBJ2-3, with 8 bases fitting TRBD2. This CDR3 is built from 16 residues. J gave up 4 bases and V 3 bases, and 9 bases lay outside the gene matches. Germline loops: CDR1 SGHTA, CDR2 FQGNSA. The CDR3 loop reads CASSFVPSGYADTQYF. CDR3 coding DNA: TGTGCCAGCAGCTTTGTACCTAGCGGGTACGCAGATACGCAGTATTTT.

This chain's CDR3 is CASSSIRQYNEQFF. CDR3 in DNA: TGTGCCAGCAGTTCTATTCGACAGTACAATGAGCAGTTCTTC. The rearrangement links TRBV5-4 to TRBJ2-1, with a possible D match to TRBD1 (5 bases). CDR3 length equals 14 residues. V was cut by 5 bases and J by 4 bases, with 13 bases left in between. The germline gives CDR1 SGHNT, CDR2 YYREEE (reference sequence).

The CDR3 DNA reads as TGTGCCTGGGGGGCGGTCGGCAATCAGCCCCAGCATTTT. Translating gives CAWGAVGNQPQHF. V usage is TRBV30 and J usage is TRBJ1-5; D possibly corresponds to TRBD1 (5 bases). The CDR3 totals 13 residues. Trimming removed 5 bases at V and 2 bases at J, with 10 bases between. Per germline, CDR1 GTSNPN and CDR2 SVGIG (reference sequence).

The chain recombines TRBV11-2 with TRBJ2-5; 9 bases map to TRBD1. After removal of 5 bases from V and 5 bases from J, the junction contained 9 bases not matched to a gene. This CDR3 is built from 15 residues. Per the germline V gene, CDR1 is SGHAT and CDR2 is FQNNGV. CDR3 sequence: CASSEGGQGWETQYF. The CDR3 DNA reads as TGTGCCAGCAGCGAGGGGGGACAGGGCTGGGAGACCCAGTACTTC.

A note on this clone: At one of its ends the junction is not consistent with the germline gene, which may arise from a read error. The chain uses TRBV7-2 and TRBJ2-1; D possibly corresponds to TRBD2 (5 bases). From germline, CDR1 is SGHTA and CDR2 FQGNSA. The CDR3 is made up of 12 amino acids. The chain's CDR3 is CASSLGGPRLVF. CDR3 DNA: TGTGCCAGCAGCTTAGGAGGGCCCCGTCTCGTCTTC.

The rearrangement joins TRBV5-1 to TRBJ2-7; 9 bases are a match to TRBD1. Trimming at V came to 1 base and at J to 2 bases, leaving 4 bases not matched to a gene. Germline assignment: CDR1 SGHRS and CDR2 YFSETQ. CDR3 length: 15 residues. CDR3 residues: CASSLRGTGTYEQYF. DNA of the CDR3: TGCGCCAGCAGCTTGCGGGGGACAGGGACCTACGAGCAGTACTTC.

V usage is TRBV6-5 and J usage is TRBJ2-5, with D unresolved. Per the germline V gene, CDR1 is MNHEY and CDR2 is SVGAGI. V shed 7 bases and J shed 7 bases, with 10 bases lying between them. The CDR3 length is 11 residues. Here the CDR3 reads CASTELGTQYF. The CDR3 nucleotides are TGTGCCAGCACCGAGTTGGGGACCCAGTACTTC.

By its share, this clone is medium-sized. The identical CDR3 is also encoded by other nucleotide sequences in the sample. This chain connects TRBV11-2 to TRBJ2-2; D is tentatively TRBD1 or TRBD2 (5 bases each). The CDR3 runs 14 residues. Germline CDR1 reads SGHAT; CDR2 reads FQNNGV. V was clipped by 3 bases and J by 2 bases, with 7 bases between them. The CDR3 loop reads CASSLRGNTGELFF. In nucleotides, the CDR3 is TGTGCCAGCAGCTTGAGGGGAAACACCGGGGAGCTGTTTTTT.

This chain uses TRBV9 with TRBJ2-7; no definite D call. The ends were cut back, 0 bases at V and 0 bases at J, with 7 bases in the middle. From germline, CDR1 is SGDLS and CDR2 YYNGEE. CDR3 length: 14 amino acids. In DNA form, the CDR3 reads TGTGCCAGCAGCGTAGACGGTTTCTCCTACGAGCAGTACTTC. Protein: CASSVDGFSYEQYF.

This clone was seen only a few times. This chain uses TRBV19 with TRBJ1-5; no firm D call. The CDR3 contains 11 residues. V was pared by 3 bases and J by 11 bases, with 8 bases between. CDR1 is LNHDA, CDR2 SQIVND, per germline (reference sequence). The CDR3 DNA follows: TGTGCCAGTAGTATGACCACAACCCAGCATTTT. Protein: CASSMTTTQHF.

This chain joins TRBV2 and TRBJ1-5, with D perhaps matching TRBD1 (6 bases). The V end lost 6 bases, the J end lost 0 bases, and 9 bases lay between the germline ends. The length of the CDR3 is 14 residues. Germline V lookup: CDR1 SNHLY, CDR2 FYNNEI. Here the CDR3 DNA reads TGTGCCAGCAGGACAGGTTATAGCAATCAGCCCCAGCATTTT. Translating gives CASRTGYSNQPQHF.

On this clone itself: Additional DNA sequences in this sample encode the identical CDR3. The chain is built from TRBV10-3 and TRBJ1-5, with no clear D. V lost 11 bases and J lost 0, with 8 bases in between. From germline, CDR1 is ENHRY and CDR2 SYGVKD. The CDR3 length is 12 residues. Here the CDR3 DNA reads TGTGCCGCACGGGATAGCAATCAGCCCCAGCATTTT. Amino acid sequence: CAARDSNQPQHF.

The sample holds one count of this clone. V and J are TRBV20-1 and TRBJ2-7; D may be TRBD1 or TRBD2 (5 bases each). With 6 bases removed from V and 13 bases from J, the gap between germline ends came to 19 bases. Germline CDR1 and CDR2: DFQATT and SNEGSKA (reference sequence). The CDR3 spans 11 residues. The CDR3 protein is CSAHSKGDPYF. CDR3 DNA: TGCAGTGCCCATAGCAAAGGGGACCCTTACTTC.

This sequence joins TRBV5-1 and TRBJ2-7; 8 bases are shared with TRBD2. Trimming at V came to 0 bases and at J to 2 bases, leaving 4 bases not matched to a gene. The CDR3 runs to 15 residues. CDR1 is SGHRS, CDR2 YFSETQ, per germline. In nucleotides, the CDR3 is TGCGCCAGCAGCTTGGATGGGACTAGAGCCTACGAGCAGTACTTC. Translated: CASSLDGTRAYEQYF.

The chain is built from TRBV11-2 and TRBJ2-7; tentatively, D is TRBD1 or TRBD2 (5 bases each). The CDR3 length is 14 residues. Germline values: CDR1 SGHAT, CDR2 FQNNGV. V was clipped by 5 bases and J by 4 bases, with 15 bases between them. CDR3 loop: CASSLAGAQYEQYF. DNA for the CDR3: TGTGCCAGCAGCCTAGCTGGGGCCCAGTACGAGCAGTACTTC.

This clone showed up just a few times. Other DNA sequences of this sample code for an identical CDR3. V gene TRBV19 combines with J gene TRBJ1-1; tentative D call: TRBD1 (6 bases). Germline CDR1 is LNHDA and CDR2 is SQIVND (reference sequence). Trimming left V 6 bases short and J 5 bases short, with 13 bases between. The CDR3 contains 13 residues. The CDR3 DNA follows: TGTGCCAGTAGACCACAGGGAGGGACTGAAGCTTTCTTT. Amino acid sequence: CASRPQGGTEAFF.

This chain connects TRBV5-1 to TRBJ1-2; weak D call: TRBD1 (5 bases). The CDR3 length is 15 residues. V lost 0 bases and J 5 bases, leaving 14 bases between the germline ends. Germline V gene lookup returns CDR1 SGHRS and CDR2 YFSETQ. The CDR3 nucleotides are TGCGCCAGCAGCTTGGGGCAGGGTGTAGGGTATGGCTACACCTTC. Residues: CASSLGQGVGYGYTF.

The chain employs TRBV9 and TRBJ2-1; D is possibly TRBD1 (7 bases). Germline-derived CDR1 and CDR2 are SGDLS and YYNGEE. The CDR3 length is 16 residues. Deletions cut 4 bases from V and 10 bases from J, with 24 bases between. In DNA form, the CDR3 reads TGTGCCAGCAGCCCTGAGGGGGCGGAACGGAGGGAGGAGCAGTTCTTC. Translated, it gives CASSPEGAERREEQFF.

This sequence joins TRBV7-9 and TRBJ2-7; D is ambiguous. Trimming shortened V by 1 base and J by 7 bases, and 11 bases separated the two germline ends. This CDR3 region has 13 residues. Germline CDR1 reads SEHNR; CDR2 reads FQNEAQ (reference sequence). The CDR3 sequence: CASSLGPVGEQYF. Written as DNA, the CDR3 is TGTGCCAGCAGCTTAGGGCCCGTGGGGGAGCAGTACTTC.

CDR3: CASSVNSNQPQHF. The CDR3 region has the DNA TGCGCCAGCAGCGTCAATAGCAATCAGCCCCAGCATTTT. This rearrangement joins TRBV5-1 to TRBJ1-5; D unresolved. The germline CDR1 and CDR2 sequences are SGHRS and YFSETQ. Deletions cut 4 bases from V and 0 bases from J, with 5 bases between. This CDR3 is 13 amino acids long.

V and J are TRBV5-8 and TRBJ1-5, with 11 bases matching TRBD1. The CDR3 is 17 amino acids. The V segment lost 2 bases and the J segment 2 bases; nucleotides outside the gene matches: 6. Germline assignment: CDR1 SGHTS and CDR2 YDEGEE. Written as DNA, the CDR3 is TGTGCCAGCAGCTTAATCCCGGGACAGGGGGGCAATCAGCCCCAGCATTTT. Translating gives CASSLIPGQGGNQPQHF.